The 9 T cell receptor beta chains below come from one sample, sequenced in a study of regulatory T cells in long-lasting Graves disease. Time point denoted: newly diagnosed GD, antithyroid drugs for less than 3 months. With RNA extracted from PBMCs as input, the TCR library was made. The authors built TCR beta libraries using iRepertoire HTBI primers and Arm-PCR of CDR3 regions. TCRdb analysed the multiplex PCR reads with MiXCR anew, one entry per CDR3 protein. This sample has fewer than 650,000 distinct CDR3 sequences, with around 17% found just once. This same sample was also part of a study on T cells in Graves' hyperthyroidism and ophthalmopathy.

The source material was peripheral blood mononuclear cells (PBMCs), sampled at new diagnosis, from a patient treated with antithyroid drugs. The receptors originated from a woman under 40 with Graves disease.

The J gene is TRBJ2-1, the V gene TRBV12-3 or TRBV12-4, with 12 bases matching TRBD2. J lost 9 bases, V lost 6 bases, and 9 bases had no gene match. The CDR3 is 15 residues long. The CDR3 here is CASRDPLAGGGEQFF. The CDR3 region has the DNA TGTGCCAGCAGGGACCCGCTAGCGGGAGGGGGTGAGCAGTTCTTC.

This clonotype has ten or more counts. The V call is TRBV30, the J call TRBJ1-1; a possible D gene is TRBD1 (5 bases). The V end lost 5 bases, the J end lost 0 bases, and 13 bases lay between the germline ends. CDR1 is GTSNPN, CDR2 SVGIG, per germline (reference sequence). The CDR3 has 14 amino acids. The CDR3 nucleotides are TGTGCCTGGGGGGACGGTCCAATGAACACTGAAGCTTTCTTT. It yields the protein CAWGDGPMNTEAFF.

The table lists this clonotype with a few counts. J is TRBJ2-3 and V is TRBV28, with D perhaps TRBD2 (7 bases). The length of the CDR3 is 14 residues. V lost 4 bases to trimming and J lost 9 bases, with 17 bases between them. Germline assignment: CDR1 MDHEN and CDR2 SYDVKM. The chain's CDR3 is CASSWGGALITQYF. The CDR3 bases are TGTGCCAGCAGTTGGGGGGGGGCACTCATCACGCAGTATTTT. Full variable domain (missing parts from reference TRBV28 and TRBJ2-3): DVKVTQSSRYLVKRTGEKVFLECVQDMDHENMFWYRQDPGLGLRLIYFSYDVKMKEKGDIPEGYSVSREKKERFSLILESASTNQTSMYLCASSWGGALITQYFGPGTRLTVL.

This clonotype has a handful of counts. This chain joins TRBV3-1 and TRBJ1-5, with 8 bases that match TRBD1. Germline lookup yields CDR1 LGHDT and CDR2 YNNKEL (reference sequence). CDR3 length equals 13 residues. V lost 4 bases, J lost 9 bases, and 5 bases stayed unmatched. This CDR3 is CASSPTGATPQHF. In DNA form, the CDR3 reads TGTGCCAGCAGCCCGACAGGGGCAACGCCCCAGCATTTT.

The rearrangement joins TRBV15 to TRBJ2-3; D remains ambiguous. The CDR3 runs 15 residues. Germline CDR1 is LNHNV and CDR2 is YYDKDF (reference sequence). Between the trimmed V and J ends, which lost 2 bases and 7 bases, there was a span of 16 bases. Here the CDR3 DNA reads TGTGCCACCAGCAGATCATACGGCGGTTTGAATACGCAGTATTTT. This gives the protein CATSRSYGGLNTQYF.

This clonotype was seen only a few times. The rearrangement links TRBV4-1 to TRBJ2-7; D possibly uses TRBD1 or TRBD2 (5 bases each). CDR1 and CDR2 from the germline V gene are MGHRA and YSYEKL. The length of the CDR3 is 14 residues. Trimming pared 8 bases from V and 1 base from J, leaving 15 bases between. CDR3 loop: CASRVGERSYEQYF. For the CDR3, the DNA is TGCGCCAGCCGGGTGGGGGAACGGTCCTACGAGCAGTACTTC.

V gene TRBV25-1 combines with J gene TRBJ1-2, with TRBD1 matching 10 bases. The CDR3 is 13 amino acids. CDR1 MGHDK and CDR2 SYGVNS come from the germline V gene. V gave up 8 bases and J gave up 6 bases; unmatched junction bases: 6. In DNA form, the CDR3 reads TGTGCCAGCCGAATCGGGACAGGGGATGGCTACACCTTC. Protein sequence: CASRIGTGDGYTF.

This clonotype has just a few counts. The rearrangement joins TRBV25-1 to TRBJ1-2; tentatively, D is TRBD1 (6 bases). The V gene lost 1 base and the J gene lost 1 base, with 16 bases spanning the gap. Germline lookup yields CDR1 MGHDK and CDR2 SYGVNS. The CDR3 is 17 residues long. CDR3 nucleotide sequence: TGTGCCAGCAGTGAATGGGGGGTAGCGGACAGTAACTATGGCTACACCTTC. Translated, it gives CASSEWGVADSNYGYTF.

This clonotype was counted at least ten times. This chain uses TRBV27 with TRBJ2-1; TRBD2 aligns across 14 bases. CDR1 and CDR2 (germline): MNHEY, SMNVEV (reference sequence). Trimming took 7 bases from V and 10 from J; bases not matched to a gene: 9. The CDR3 covers 15 residues. The CDR3 nucleotides are TGTGCCAGCACTAGCGGGACTAGCGGGAGAAGAGAGCAGTTCTTC. This gives the protein CASTSGTSGRREQFF.